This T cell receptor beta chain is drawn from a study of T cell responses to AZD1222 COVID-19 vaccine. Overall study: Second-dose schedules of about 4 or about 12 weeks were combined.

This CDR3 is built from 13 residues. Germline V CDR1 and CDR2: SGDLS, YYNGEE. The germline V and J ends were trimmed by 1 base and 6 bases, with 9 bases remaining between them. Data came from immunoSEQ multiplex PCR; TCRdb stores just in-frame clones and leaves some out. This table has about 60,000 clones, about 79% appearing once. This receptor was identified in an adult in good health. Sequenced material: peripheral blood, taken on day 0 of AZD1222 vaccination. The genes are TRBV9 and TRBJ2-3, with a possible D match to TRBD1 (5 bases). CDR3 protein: CASSVQGTDTQYF. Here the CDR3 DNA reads TGTGCCAGCAGCGTACAGGGAACTGATACGCAGTATTTT.